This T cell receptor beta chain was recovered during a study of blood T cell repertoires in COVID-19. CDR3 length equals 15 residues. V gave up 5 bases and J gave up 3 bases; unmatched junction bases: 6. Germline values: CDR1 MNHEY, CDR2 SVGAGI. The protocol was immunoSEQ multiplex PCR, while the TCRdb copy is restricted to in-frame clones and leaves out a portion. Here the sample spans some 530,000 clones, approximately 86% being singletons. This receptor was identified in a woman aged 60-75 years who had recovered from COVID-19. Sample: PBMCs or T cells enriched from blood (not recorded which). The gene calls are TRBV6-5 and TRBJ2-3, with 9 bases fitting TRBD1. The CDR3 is CASSQPGTGTDTQYF. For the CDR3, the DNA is TGTGCCAGCAGTCAACCTGGGACAGGGACAGATACGCAGTATTTT.